This T cell receptor beta chain was captured in a study of cytotoxic CD8 clonotypes in ibrutinib-treated CLL. Study at large: The taking of response samples occurred after a median roughly twelve months of treatment, with a range of 6 to 36. Sequencing produced an average of around 260,000 productive templates and more than 90,000 productive rearrangements per sample.

Data came from immunoSEQ multiplex PCR; TCRdb stores just in-frame clones and leaves some out. The profile covers 150,000 to 200,000 clones, with 70% to 90% appearing a single time and about 3% taken by the ten largest. Deletions cut 0 bases from V and 0 bases from J, with 10 bases between. The germline V gene has CDR1 SGHDT and CDR2 YYEEEE. The length of the CDR3 is 16 residues. As to this clone: Its cognate antigen is unknown.

Study-wide findings and caveats: The study found baseline clonality above age-matched healthy donors, tracking circulating CD8+ T-cell counts.

This sample comprised PBMCs, obtained at disease progression, from a patient treated with ibrutinib. The TCR sequence derives from a human donor with chronic lymphocytic leukemia. This chain uses TRBV5-6 with TRBJ2-4; D is ambiguous. Written as DNA, the CDR3 is TGTGCCAGCAGCTTGGTTCCAGAACTAGCCAAAAACATTCAGTACTTC. Translated: CASSLVPELAKNIQYF.